This TCR beta chain was identified during a study of blood T cell repertoires in COVID-19. Study background: The samples span acute and convalescent COVID-19 from the United States, Italy and Spain. T cells, B-cell-depleted T cells, or PBMCs supplied cDNA or gDNA.

Measured with immunoSEQ multiplex PCR; TCRdb has only the in-frame clones, and not every one. This table has some 99,000 clones, 70% to 90% appearing once. In its sample, this clone was seen once. The CDR3 is 13 residues long. Germline-derived CDR1 and CDR2 are GTSNPN and SVGIG (reference sequence). V trimming: 2 bases; J trimming: 4 bases; junction bases outside the gene matches: 3. The chain couples TRBV30 to TRBJ1-2; 8 nucleotides agree with TRBD1. Sequenced sample: peripheral blood. This clonotype was obtained from a human donor with COVID-19, enrolled during active disease. The donor label of this sample is uncertain. Here the CDR3 reads CAWSRDRPYGYTF. The CDR3 nucleotides read TGTGCCTGGAGTCGGGACAGGCCCTATGGCTACACCTTC. Filled out from reference TRBV30 and TRBJ1-2, the complete variable domain reads SQTIHQWPATLVQPVGSPLSLECTVEGTSNPNLYWYRQAAGRGLQLLFYSVGIGQISSEVPQNLSASRPQDRQFILSSKKLLLSDSGFYLCAWSRDRPYGYTFGSGTRLTVV.